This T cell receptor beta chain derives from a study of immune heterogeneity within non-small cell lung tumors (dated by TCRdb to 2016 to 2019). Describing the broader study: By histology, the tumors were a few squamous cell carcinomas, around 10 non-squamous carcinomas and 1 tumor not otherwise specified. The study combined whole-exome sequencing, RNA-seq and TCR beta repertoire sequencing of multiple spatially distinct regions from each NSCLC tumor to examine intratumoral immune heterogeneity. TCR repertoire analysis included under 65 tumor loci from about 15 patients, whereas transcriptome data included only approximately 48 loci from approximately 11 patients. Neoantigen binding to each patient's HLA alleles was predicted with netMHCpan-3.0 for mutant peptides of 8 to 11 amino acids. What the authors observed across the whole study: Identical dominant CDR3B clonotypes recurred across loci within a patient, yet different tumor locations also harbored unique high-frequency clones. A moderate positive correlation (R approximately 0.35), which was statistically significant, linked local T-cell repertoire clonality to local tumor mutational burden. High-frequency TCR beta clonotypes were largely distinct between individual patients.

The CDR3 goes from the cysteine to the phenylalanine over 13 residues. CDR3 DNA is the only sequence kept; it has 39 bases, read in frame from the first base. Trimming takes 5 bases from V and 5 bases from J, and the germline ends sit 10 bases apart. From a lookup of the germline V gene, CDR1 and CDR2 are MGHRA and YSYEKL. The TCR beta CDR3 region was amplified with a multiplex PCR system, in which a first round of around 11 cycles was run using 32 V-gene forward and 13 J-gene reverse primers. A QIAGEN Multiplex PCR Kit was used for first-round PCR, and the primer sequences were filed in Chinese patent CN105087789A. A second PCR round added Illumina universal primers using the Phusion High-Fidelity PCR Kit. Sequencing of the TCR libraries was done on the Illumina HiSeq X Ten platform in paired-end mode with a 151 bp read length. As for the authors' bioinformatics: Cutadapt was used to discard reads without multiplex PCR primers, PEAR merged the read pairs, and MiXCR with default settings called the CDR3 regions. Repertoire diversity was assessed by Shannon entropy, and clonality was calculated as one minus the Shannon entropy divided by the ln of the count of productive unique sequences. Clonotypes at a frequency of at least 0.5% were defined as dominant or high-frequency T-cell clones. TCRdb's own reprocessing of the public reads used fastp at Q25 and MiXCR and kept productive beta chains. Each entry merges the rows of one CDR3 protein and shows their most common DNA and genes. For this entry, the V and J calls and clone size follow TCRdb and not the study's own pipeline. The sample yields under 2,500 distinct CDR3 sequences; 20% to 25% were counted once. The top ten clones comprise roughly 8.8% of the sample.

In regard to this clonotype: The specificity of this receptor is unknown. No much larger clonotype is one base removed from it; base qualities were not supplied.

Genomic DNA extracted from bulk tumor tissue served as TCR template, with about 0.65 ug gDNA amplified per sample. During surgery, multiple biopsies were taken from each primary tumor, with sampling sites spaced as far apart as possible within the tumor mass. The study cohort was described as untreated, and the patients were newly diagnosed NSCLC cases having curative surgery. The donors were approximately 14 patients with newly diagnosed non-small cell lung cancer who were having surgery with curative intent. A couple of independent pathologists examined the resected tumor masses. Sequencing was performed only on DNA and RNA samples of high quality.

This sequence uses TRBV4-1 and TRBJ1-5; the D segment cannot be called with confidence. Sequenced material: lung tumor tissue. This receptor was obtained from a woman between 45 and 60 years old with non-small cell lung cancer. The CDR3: CASSWAEDQPQHF. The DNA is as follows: TGCGCCAGCAGCTGGGCAGAGGATCAGCCCCAGCATTTT.